The sample holds many counts of the clone carrying this TCR beta chain. Its specificity is not known. Germline CDR1 is SGHRS and CDR2 is YFSETQ. The CDR3 is 16 residues long. V lost 4 bases and J lost 4; bases outside the gene matches: 8. This sample was included in a study of blood T cells in healthy people across ages. Study-wide findings and caveats: A roughly linear age-dependent decrease characterized TCR beta diversity per million T cells. Higher diversity and more naive CD4+ cells were features of long-lived donors, compared to aged donors. There was no known CMV status for donors, so expanded clonotype changes were possibly confounded.

Per-sample PBMC isolation yielded at least 7 million cells. Alongside a J-beta primer mix, a sample-barcoded 5' primer served in a second PCR lasting 7 to 11 cycles. TCRdb re-called the 5' RACE reads through MiXCR, storing one row per CDR3 protein. The data contain about 640,000 distinct CDR3 sequences, about 54% of them singletons. The sample taken for sequencing was blood. This clonotype was sampled from a man in his 60s in good health. The gene calls are TRBV5-1 and TRBJ2-7; 13 bases are shared with TRBD2. The CDR3 region has the DNA TGCGCCAGCAGCCCAACGACTAGCGGGGGGCAATACGAGCAGTACTTC. Residues: CASSPTTSGGQYEQYF.